Following are 2 T cell receptor beta chains from one sample sequenced in a study of blood T cell repertoires in COVID-19. The repertoire was sequenced with immunoSEQ multiplex PCR; TCRdb's copy has only in-frame clones and lacks some. Of 100,000 to 150,000 clones in the sample, roughly 84% were seen once. Source material: peripheral blood. The receptors originated from a man between 60 and 70 years old with acute or convalescent COVID-19.

This clone appeared a single time. The chain links TRBV4-3 to TRBJ2-7; 12 nucleotides line up with TRBD2. Germline loops: CDR1 LGHNA, CDR2 YSLEER. CDR3 size: 17 residues. J lost 2 bases, V lost 0 bases, and 5 bases had no gene match. CDR3 coding DNA: TGCGCCAGCAGCCAAGATATCAGGACTAGCGGGGCCTACGAGCAGTACTTC. Encoded protein: CASSQDIRTSGAYEQYF.

This clone came up once. CDR3 loop: CAGRQGNTDTQYF. CDR3 sequence (DNA): TGTGCCGGGAGACAGGGGAACACAGATACGCAGTATTTT. The rearrangement links TRBV6-5 to TRBJ2-3; TRBD1 aligns across 8 bases. The CDR3 runs 13 residues. Germline assignment: CDR1 MNHEY and CDR2 SVGAGI. With V trimmed by 11 bases and J by 2 bases, 6 bases remained unmatched.